This T cell receptor (beta chain) was obtained from a study of blood T cell repertoires in COVID-19. Study-wide context: PBMCs, B-cell-depleted T cells, or T cells provided the cDNA or gDNA that made up the material.

Everyone who took part was roughly 18 to 89 years old, and they came from about two dozen US areas. Participants' reported clinical history set cohort assignment. In the source study's methods: It was from reference gene primer amplification that nucleated cell counts were estimated. Clones were read by immunoSEQ multiplex PCR, and TCRdb kept only the in-frame ones, dropping some. The DNA gave D and trimming, while V, J and clone size come from that table. The table records about 160,000 clones, 81% of them present only once. Looked up from germline, CDR1 is DFQATT and CDR2 is SNEGSKA (reference sequence). CDR3 length: 13 amino acids. V was clipped by 3 bases and J by 6 bases, with 13 bases between them.

The V gene is TRBV20-1, the J gene TRBJ2-3; tentative D call: TRBD2 (6 bases). Sequencing used PBMCs or T cells enriched from blood (not recorded which). The sequence came from a woman in her thirties or forties with acute COVID-19. The CDR3 is CSASRLGSDTQYF. In DNA form, the CDR3 reads TGCAGTGCTAGTCGGCTCGGGAGTGATACGCAGTATTTT.